One and the same sample provided the 13 T cell receptor beta chains below, sequenced in a study of tumor and adjacent non-tumor tissue in lung cancer. The template was RNA from unsorted bulk tissue. This non-tumor lung sample came from over 3 cm beyond the tumor edge. The library came from three nested PCR rounds adapted from ARM-PCR protocols. From the multiplex PCR reads, TCRdb called clonotypes with MiXCR, one entry per CDR3 protein. The table records about 90,000 distinct CDR3 sequences, 75% to 85% of them present only once. Source material: distant non-tumor lung tissue. These receptors came from a woman aged 50 to 60 with non-small cell lung cancer.

With regard to this clonotype: At one boundary the junction diverges from the germline segment, which might be a read error. The chain carries TRBV11-2 and TRBJ2-1; maybe TRBD1 (6 bases). This CDR3 region has 14 residues. In germline, CDR1 is SGHAT, CDR2 FQNNGV. CDR3 sequence: CASSSLAWTAMQSF. The CDR3 bases are TGTGCCAGCAGCTCTCTTGCCTGGACAGCAATGCAGTCCTTC.

This clonotype was seen repeatedly, ten times or more. The chain recombines TRBV28 with TRBJ2-3, with TRBD2 matching over 7 bases. CDR1 is MDHEN, CDR2 SYDVKM, per germline. With 4 bases clipped from V and 4 bases from J, the junction kept 14 bases outside the gene matches. The CDR3 extends over 17 amino acids. CDR3 region: CASSSPPGGGPSDTQYF. CDR3 nucleotide sequence: TGTGCCAGCAGTTCCCCTCCCGGGGGAGGGCCCTCAGATACGCAGTATTTT. The full variable domain, rest sourced from reference TRBV28 and TRBJ2-3, is DVKVTQSSRYLVKRTGEKVFLECVQDMDHENMFWYRQDPGLGLRLIYFSYDVKMKEKGDIPEGYSVSREKKERFSLILESASTNQTSMYLCASSSPPGGGPSDTQYFGPGTRLTVL.

The rearrangement joins TRBV11-2 to TRBJ2-1, with TRBD2 as a possible D gene (5 bases). The germline V gene has CDR1 SGHAT and CDR2 FQNNGV. V lost 1 base and J lost 10, with 26 bases in between. CDR3 length: 18 residues. The CDR3 sequence: CASSLGASLGGGINEQFF. The CDR3 DNA follows: TGTGCCAGCAGCTTAGGGGCTAGCTTGGGTGGTGGAATCAACGAGCAGTTCTTC.

About this clonotype: This may come from a read error, since a much larger clone is one base off. The rearrangement joins TRBV7-9 to TRBJ2-2; 8 bases agree with TRBD1. Trimming removed 6 bases from V and 5 bases from J; junction bases left unmatched: 8. Germline lookup yields CDR1 SEHNR and CDR2 FQNEAQ (reference sequence). This CDR3 spans 15 amino acids. The CDR3 loop is CASRFQGAQTGELFF. As DNA, the CDR3 is TGTGCCAGCAGGTTTCAGGGGGCGCAAACCGGGGAGCTGTTTTTT.

About this clonotype: A much more abundant neighbour one base away suggests this may be a read error. This chain joins TRBV28 and TRBJ2-7, with D possibly being TRBD1 or TRBD2 (5 bases each). This CDR3 comprises 17 residues. V was shortened by 3 bases and J by 4 bases, with 22 bases between the two germline ends. The germline CDR1 and CDR2 sequences are MDHEN and SYDVKM. The CDR3 nucleotides are TGTGCCAGCAGTTTCTTATCCTGGGACCCAAAACGGTACGAGCAGTACTTC. This gives the protein CASSFLSWDPKRYEQYF.

About this clonotype: Germline and junction disagree at one end, which may indicate a read error. This chain uses TRBV29-1 with TRBJ1-2; D may be TRBD1 (6 bases). The CDR3 runs to 11 residues. Germline V gene sequence: CDR1 SQVTM, CDR2 ANQGSEA. The CDR3 loop reads CSVVAGHDYTF. The CDR3 bases are TGTAGCGTTGTAGCGGGACATGACTACACCTTC. Full variable domain (missing parts from reference TRBV29-1 and TRBJ1-2): SAVISQKPSRDICQRGTSLTIQCQVDSQVTMMFWYRQQPGQSLTLIATANQGSEATYESGFVIDKFPISRPNLTFSTLTVSNMSPEDSSIYLCSVVAGHDYTFGSGTRLTVV.

About this clonotype: Here the CDR3 omits its conserved ending phenylalanine or tryptophan, so a read error is the likely source. The chain uses TRBV6-6 and TRBJ1-5, with D perhaps matching TRBD1 (5 bases). V dropped 7 bases and J dropped 3 bases, with 13 bases sitting between them. The germline V gene encodes CDR1 MNHNY and CDR2 SVGAGI (reference sequence). There are 14 residues in the CDR3. The CDR3 DNA follows: TGTGCCAGCACCCCTACAGGAGACAATCAGCCCCAGCATTCT. Protein product: CASTPTGDNQPQHS.

For this clonotype: One end of the junction varies from germline; a read error may be responsible. The chain has TRBV10-2 and TRBJ2-1; maybe TRBD2 (5 bases). This CDR3 contains 15 residues. Germline lookup yields CDR1 WSHSY and CDR2 SAAADI. The chain's CDR3 is CASSGIGVGHNEQFF. CDR3 bases: TGCGCCAGCAGCGGGATAGGAGTGGGTCACAATGAGCAGTTTTTC.

As for this clonotype: The germline gene is not matched at one end of the junction; a read error may be the cause. This chain connects TRBV6-2 or TRBV6-3 to TRBJ1-2; D is possibly TRBD1 (5 bases). This CDR3 spans 15 amino acids. Germline V gene sequence: CDR1 MNHEY, CDR2 SVGEGT. The chain's CDR3 is CTSSYVRGESNGYAF. CDR3 bases: TGTACCAGCAGTTACGTACGGGGCGAGTCTAATGGCTACGCCTTC.

Worth noting for this clonotype: The junction departs from germline at one end; a sequencing error may be responsible. The chain couples TRBV6-5 to TRBJ2-1, with D maybe TRBD2 (6 bases). This CDR3 contains 16 residues. CDR1 is MNHEY and CDR2 is SVGAGI in the germline V gene. CDR3 region: CASSPRPEGGYNEQSF. CDR3 sequence (DNA): TGTGCCAGTAGCCCCCGACCCGAGGGAGGCTACAATGAGCAGTCCTTC.

V is TRBV20-1 and J is TRBJ2-2; D is undetermined. V was shortened by 3 bases and J by 11 bases, with 19 bases between the two germline ends. Germline V gives CDR1 DFQATT, CDR2 SNEGSKA (reference sequence). The length of the CDR3 is 14 residues. The CDR3 DNA sequence: TGCAGTGCTAGGCCCACCGCGAGCATCGGTGAGCTGTTTTTT. Residues: CSARPTASIGELFF.

V is TRBV9 and J is TRBJ2-2, with D possibly being TRBD1 (6 bases). Germline CDR1 is SGDLS and CDR2 is YYNGEE. The CDR3 totals 16 residues. V was clipped by 4 bases and J by 4 bases, with 17 bases between them. CDR3 sequence reads: CASSPRDNPGTGELFF. In DNA form, the CDR3 reads TGTGCCAGCAGCCCTCGGGACAACCCAGGCACCGGGGAGCTGTTTTTT.

The J gene is TRBJ2-5, the V gene TRBV12-3 or TRBV12-4; D uncertain. This CDR3 is 13 amino acids long. V lost 5 bases to trimming and J lost 7 bases, with 14 bases between them. CDR3 loop: CASSPSDSGTQYF. DNA of the CDR3: TGTGCCAGCAGTCCCTCGGATAGTGGGACCCAGTACTTC.